This is a list of T cell receptor beta chains from one sample in a study of blood T cell repertoires in COVID-19. Assay: immunoSEQ multiplex PCR; the TCRdb copy retains only in-frame clones and omits some. The sample contains some 300,000 clones, 75% to 90% of which appear only once. Sequencing input: peripheral blood. Source of these receptors: an older woman with COVID-19, enrolled during active disease. Each CDR3 is given with its conserved first and last residue.

TRBV6-2/TRBV6-3	TRBJ2-1	CASSYGGAQQGEQFF
TRBV29-1	TRBJ1-1	CSVGGLGTEAFF
TRBV3-1/TRBV3-2	TRBJ2-7	CASSRDSISYEQYF
TRBV28	TRBJ2-7	CASSPPGLGYEQYF
TRBV5-8	TRBJ1-5	CASSLEGGPGAFRQPQHF
TRBV6-2/TRBV6-3	TRBJ2-3	CASSVEGETDTQYF
TRBV19	TRBJ1-2	CASSITPGNYGYTF
TRBV27	TRBJ1-2	CASSFLGGLDYGYTF
TRBV5-1	TRBJ2-5	CASSSPTGQQETQYF
TRBV19	TRBJ1-1	CASSLDRGRLSEAFF
TRBV27	TRBJ2-3	CASRPGGLADTQYF
TRBV4-3	TRBJ2-5	CASSQDPGLAVETQYF
TRBV9	TRBJ1-3	CASSLDVGGKSGNTIYF
TRBV28	TRBJ1-6	CASRTGYDNSPLHF
TRBV5-1	TRBJ2-7	CASSSPLRGNEQYF
TRBV18	TRBJ2-7	CASSESYEQYF
TRBV5-6	TRBJ2-7	CASYPDPGAYEQYF
TRBV7-8	TRBJ2-7	CASTSSRTASYEQYF
TRBV2	TRBJ1-5	CASRSTGGDSNQPQHF
TRBV21-1	TRBJ1-2	CASSKGLQHPRNNYGYTF
TRBV7-2	TRBJ2-1	CASSLFGGGLPSSYNEQFF
TRBV30	TRBJ2-7	CAWSVGGGVYEQYF
TRBV28	TRBJ2-3	CASSLLEDTQYF
TRBV7-2	TRBJ2-2	CASSLISGGLGELFF
TRBV2	TRBJ1-1	CASSRGLSTEAFF
TRBV27	TRBJ1-5	CAKRRGHSQPQHF
TRBV5-4	TRBJ1-2	CASSLVGGLGYTF
TRBV18	TRBJ2-7	CASSPGTSSSYEQYF